Presented here are 8 T cell receptor beta chains from one specimen sequenced in a study of identical twins. From the 5' RACE reads, TCRdb called clonotypes with MiXCR, one entry per CDR3 protein. In the table there are roughly 690,000 distinct CDR3 sequences, around 5.7% of which are singletons. Sequenced: naive T cells sorted from blood. These receptors all come from a man aged 18 to 29 in good health.

This clonotype has a single count. The chain couples TRBV20-1 to TRBJ2-6, with D possibly called TRBD1 or TRBD2 (5 bases each). This CDR3 spans 18 amino acids. Germline CDR1 and CDR2: DFQATT and SNEGSKA (reference sequence). Trimming cost V 6 bases and J 1 base, with 22 bases left between them. CDR3 bases: TGCAGTGCCTACCCCCACGGGGCGTACGGGTCTGGGGCCAACGTCCTGACTTTC. It translates to CSAYPHGAYGSGANVLTF.

This rearrangement joins TRBV15 to TRBJ2-5; possible D gene TRBD2, 5 bases. The CDR3 is made up of 16 amino acids. The V and J ends lost 2 bases and 3 bases respectively, with 16 bases between them. In germline, CDR1 is LNHNV, CDR2 YYDKDF (reference sequence). CDR3 DNA sequence: TGTGCCACCAGCAGAAGCAATCTCGGGGTTGAAGAGACCCAGTACTTC. It is translated as CATSRSNLGVEETQYF.

The rearrangement links TRBV5-6 to TRBJ2-1, with TRBD2 matching 10 bases. The CDR3 runs 16 residues. V shed 4 bases, J shed 5 bases, and the junction held 9 bases outside the gene matches. Germline assignment: CDR1 SGHDT and CDR2 YYEEEE. CDR3 in amino acids: CASSEAGTSAHNEQFF. CDR3 sequence (DNA): TGTGCCAGCAGCGAAGCCGGGACTAGCGCTCACAATGAGCAGTTCTTC.

Many counts were recorded for this clonotype. The chain couples TRBV12-3 or TRBV12-4 to TRBJ1-4, with a possible D match to TRBD1 (5 bases). The CDR3 length is 15 residues. V was cut by 7 bases and J by 2 bases, with 14 bases left in between. The CDR3 region is CASNIDSGTNEKLFF. DNA for the CDR3: TGTGCCAGCAATATCGACTCAGGGACTAATGAAAAACTGTTTTTT.

This clonotype has at least ten counts. The gene calls are TRBV12-3 or TRBV12-4 and TRBJ2-7; D uncertain. The V gene lost 2 bases and the J gene lost 7 bases, with 9 bases spanning the gap. This CDR3 contains 12 residues. The CDR3 loop reads CASSLSVGEQYV. CDR3 nucleotide sequence: TGTGCCAGCAGTTTAAGCGTTGGGGAGCAGTACGTC.

V usage is TRBV29-1 and J usage is TRBJ2-3; TRBD2 aligns across 8 bases. V was clipped by 4 bases and J by 4 bases; unmatched bases: 13. The CDR3 is 16 residues long. CDR1 SQVTM and CDR2 ANQGSEA come from the germline V gene. CDR3 DNA: TGCAGCGTTGCCCCCTGGAGCGGGAGCGTCGCAGATACGCAGTATTTT. The encoded protein is CSVAPWSGSVADTQYF.

This clonotype has a handful of counts. The chain couples TRBV11-2 to TRBJ1-1; the D is unclear. The CDR3 consists of 11 residues. The germline CDR1 and CDR2 sequences are SGHAT and FQNNGV. The V gene lost 4 bases and the J gene lost 6 bases, with 6 bases spanning the gap. Here the CDR3 reads CASSYTAEAFF. The CDR3 DNA is TGTGCCAGCAGCTATACAGCTGAAGCTTTCTTT.

In this sample, this clonotype turned up many times. The gene calls are TRBV30 and TRBJ2-3; 9 bases are shared with TRBD2. The CDR3 has 14 amino acids. V was clipped by 3 bases and J by 0 bases; unmatched bases: 1. Looked up from germline, CDR1 is GTSNPN and CDR2 is SVGIG (reference sequence). CDR3 residues: CAWRLAGSTDTQYF. CDR3 nucleotides: TGTGCCTGGAGGCTAGCGGGAAGCACAGATACGCAGTATTTT.